This T cell receptor beta chain stems from a study of T cells after yellow fever vaccination (dated by TCRdb to about 2019). With regard to the full study: Libraries from fractions with low cell numbers were prepared with the SMART-Seq v4 Ultra Low Input RNA kit. Bulk TCR alpha and beta repertoires were sequenced longitudinally to track T-cell clones before and after primary and booster YFV17D yellow fever vaccination. Two healthy male donors made up the cohort, one aged 18 to 29 years and the other aged 30 to 40 years. Bulk PBMC replicates and cell subsets were isolated from blood drawn at multiple timepoints before and after both primary and secondary immunization. Overall study results and their limits: Most clones expanded after primary vaccination (around 96% of CD4 and 80% to 90% of CD8) were re-detected after the booster, suggesting that broad memory maintenance occurred. Because the study included only a couple of donors, the extent to which the findings can be generalized is limited. Compared with the primary T-cell response, the secondary T-cell response was weaker but faster, peaking on day 5 rather than day 15. Computational filtering was needed because FACS-sorted repertoires could contain abundant contaminating clonotypes from the bulk population. A small share of clonotypes occurred in both CD4 and CD8 compartments, likely arising from convergent recombination.

CDR1 and CDR2 are read off the germline V gene (reference sequence) as MNHEY and SMNVEV. Relative to germline, V is 3 bases shorter and J is 2 bases shorter, with 14 bases between their ends. Spanning cysteine to valine, the CDR3 consists of 15 amino acids. Only the CDR3 portion is preserved as DNA: 45 bases, with reading frame beginning at the first base. The treatment or condition label corresponds to: live attenuated yellow fever vaccine strain. PBMCs were isolated from peripheral blood using a standard Ficoll-Paque protocol. Dynabeads CD4 and CD8 positive selection kits were used to isolate CD4 and CD8 T-cell fractions. TriZol was used to extract RNA from bulk PBMCs, CD4 and CD8 fractions, and dextramer-positive and dextramer-negative fractions. The reads were generated on an Illumina NovaSeq 6000. TCR cDNA was synthesized by 5'RACE template switching, through which a universal primer site and unique molecular identifiers were introduced. cDNA synthesis was primed from both the TCR alpha and TCR beta constant segments. Library amplification involved two PCR steps, and the second step added sample barcodes and sequencing adapters. Sequencing of the libraries was done on either Illumina HiSeq 2500 (2x100 bp) or NovaSeq (2x150 bp). As for how the authors treated the data: Reads were demultiplexed and collapsed into UMI consensus sequences with MIGEC, and V(D)J alignment was performed with MiXCR. Vaccine-responding clonotypes were identified with edgeR using replicate PBMC samples, with FDR below 0.01 and a log2 fold change above 5 up to day 15 being required. CD4 or CD8 identity was assigned to each bulk clonotype according to whether the clonotype was present at higher abundance in the sequenced CD4 repertoire or the sequenced CD8 repertoire. TCRdb trimmed public reads at Q25 via fastp, called clones via MiXCR and kept in-frame beta chains. One record per CDR3 amino acid sequence lists the most common genes and DNA. None of the V and J calls come from the authors' own analysis; TCRdb made them. This sample gives more than 300,000 distinct CDR3 sequences in total; about 11% of them show up just once. The ten most abundant clones make up about 3.5% of the sample.

As concerns this clonotype: Its antigen remains unidentified. No base quality information exists; no much larger clone differs at one position.

This TCR derives from a man between 18 and 29 years old who received the YFV17D yellow fever vaccine. The sample in question was CD4+ T cells sorted from PBMCs, obtained 45 days after the yellow fever booster vaccination. Rearrangement joined TRBV27 to TRBJ2-7; the D region may be TRBD1 or TRBD2, each matching 5 bases equally. CDR3 protein: CASSLKRGAAYEQYV. The sequenced DNA is TGTGCCAGCAGTTTGAAGAGGGGCGCCGCCTACGAGCAGTACGTC.